These T cell receptor beta chains were read from a single sample in a study of CD8 T cells in Susac syndrome. Each CDR3 protein is one row after TCRdb ran MiXCR on the immunoSEQ multiplex PCR reads. This sample has under 200,000 distinct CDR3 sequences, with approximately 96% found just once. Sequencing used CD8+ T cells from PBMCs. These receptors originate from a human donor with multiple sclerosis. Both conserved end residues are part of each CDR3. Fields, in order: D gene, V gene, CDR3 length, J gene, clone size, CDR3 protein, CDR3 DNA. D genes are given only for firm matches. Clone size is stated in some rows and not others, as once, few, many or a class when expanded.

d_call: NA
v_call: TRBV28
cdr3_length: 12
j_call: TRBJ1-1
clone_size: NA
cdr3_aa: CASTESRLKAFF
cdr3_nt: TGTGCCAGCACTGAGTCAAGACTGAAAGCTTTCTTT

d_call: NA
v_call: TRBV5-6
cdr3_length: 12
j_call: TRBJ2-1
clone_size: NA
cdr3_aa: CASSLVGLEQFF
cdr3_nt: TGTGCCAGCAGCTTGGTAGGACTAGAGCAGTTCTTC

d_call: NA
v_call: TRBV29-1
cdr3_length: 12
j_call: TRBJ2-7
clone_size: NA
cdr3_aa: CSVVVRAYEQYF
cdr3_nt: TGCAGCGTTGTCGTCCGGGCCTACGAGCAGTACTTC

d_call: NA
v_call: TRBV6-5
cdr3_length: 11
j_call: TRBJ2-7
clone_size: NA
cdr3_aa: CATQVSYEQYF
cdr3_nt: TGTGCCACCCAGGTTTCCTACGAGCAGTACTTC

d_call: NA
v_call: TRBV29-1
cdr3_length: 13
j_call: TRBJ2-3
clone_size: NA
cdr3_aa: CSTRDGSTDTQYF
cdr3_nt: TGCAGCACCCGGGACGGCAGCACAGATACGCAGTATTTT

d_call: TRBD2
v_call: TRBV3-1
cdr3_length: 17
j_call: TRBJ2-7
clone_size: NA
cdr3_aa: CASSQDLGLAGVGEQYF
cdr3_nt: TGTGCCAGCAGCCAAGACCTGGGCCTAGCGGGAGTCGGTGAGCAGTACTTC

d_call: TRBD1
v_call: TRBV12-3/TRBV12-4
cdr3_length: 15
j_call: TRBJ2-1
clone_size: NA
cdr3_aa: CASSFQGGAYNEQFF
cdr3_nt: TGTGCCAGCAGTTTCCAAGGGGGCGCCTACAATGAGCAGTTCTTC

d_call: NA
v_call: TRBV29-1
cdr3_length: 12
j_call: TRBJ2-7
clone_size: NA
cdr3_aa: CSVPWGVDEQYF
cdr3_nt: TGCAGCGTTCCCTGGGGAGTGGACGAGCAGTACTTC

d_call: NA
v_call: TRBV27
cdr3_length: 13
j_call: TRBJ2-7
clone_size: NA
cdr3_aa: CASSSSGPYEQYF
cdr3_nt: TGTGCCAGCAGTTCGTCAGGACCCTACGAGCAGTACTTC

d_call: TRBD2
v_call: TRBV28
cdr3_length: 16
j_call: TRBJ2-7
clone_size: NA
cdr3_aa: CASSIPRGRSSYEQYF
cdr3_nt: TGTGCCAGCAGCATACCCCGCGGGAGGAGCTCCTACGAGCAGTACTTC

d_call: TRBD1
v_call: TRBV12-5
cdr3_length: 13
j_call: TRBJ2-7
clone_size: NA
cdr3_aa: CASGFTGGYEQYF
cdr3_nt: TGTGCTAGTGGTTTTACAGGGGGCTACGAGCAGTACTTC

d_call: TRBD1
v_call: TRBV28
cdr3_length: 15
j_call: TRBJ2-7
clone_size: NA
cdr3_aa: CASSRALDRGYEQYF
cdr3_nt: TGTGCCAGCAGTCGTGCCTTGGACAGGGGATACGAGCAGTACTTC

d_call: NA
v_call: TRBV20-1
cdr3_length: 16
j_call: TRBJ2-1
clone_size: NA
cdr3_aa: CSARDPRGRHLNEQFF
cdr3_nt: TGCAGTGCTAGAGATCCGAGAGGGAGGCACCTCAATGAGCAGTTCTTC

d_call: TRBD1
v_call: TRBV6-1
cdr3_length: 14
j_call: TRBJ1-1
clone_size: few
cdr3_aa: CASSVTGTGTEAFF
cdr3_nt: TGTGCCAGCAGTGTGACAGGGACGGGCACTGAAGCTTTCTTT

d_call: NA
v_call: TRBV7-9
cdr3_length: 12
j_call: TRBJ2-5
clone_size: NA
cdr3_aa: CASSSGSGTQYF
cdr3_nt: TGTGCCAGCAGCTCCGGGTCAGGGACCCAGTACTTC

d_call: NA
v_call: TRBV5-4
cdr3_length: 11
j_call: TRBJ1-5
clone_size: NA
cdr3_aa: CASSWNQPQHF
cdr3_nt: TGTGCCAGCAGTTGGAATCAGCCCCAGCATTTT

d_call: TRBD1
v_call: TRBV13
cdr3_length: 14
j_call: TRBJ1-2
clone_size: NA
cdr3_aa: CASSDDRGLTGYTF
cdr3_nt: TGTGCCAGCAGCGACGACAGGGGTCTAACTGGCTACACCTTC

d_call: NA
v_call: TRBV13
cdr3_length: 17
j_call: TRBJ1-2
clone_size: NA
cdr3_aa: CASSPGTYSNPMDGYTF
cdr3_nt: TGTGCCAGCAGCCCCGGGACATATAGTAACCCAATGGATGGCTACACCTTC

d_call: NA
v_call: TRBV5-1
cdr3_length: 14
j_call: TRBJ2-5
clone_size: NA
cdr3_aa: CASPARISQETQYF
cdr3_nt: TGCGCCAGCCCAGCCAGAATAAGTCAAGAGACCCAGTACTTC

d_call: NA
v_call: TRBV9
cdr3_length: 13
j_call: TRBJ2-3
clone_size: NA
cdr3_aa: CASSSGVTDTQYF
cdr3_nt: TGTGCCAGCAGTTCAGGGGTAACAGATACGCAGTATTTT

d_call: TRBD1
v_call: TRBV7-9
cdr3_length: 11
j_call: TRBJ1-1
clone_size: once
cdr3_aa: CASIRDSEAFF
cdr3_nt: TGTGCCAGCATCCGGGACAGTGAAGCTTTCTTT

d_call: TRBD2
v_call: TRBV9
cdr3_length: 15
j_call: TRBJ2-3
clone_size: NA
cdr3_aa: CASRAGTSGTDTQYF
cdr3_nt: TGTGCCAGCAGAGCCGGGACTAGCGGAACAGATACGCAGTATTTT

d_call: NA
v_call: TRBV5-1
cdr3_length: 15
j_call: TRBJ1-2
clone_size: once
cdr3_aa: CASSWRPGRGWGYTF
cdr3_nt: TGCGCCAGCAGCTGGAGACCAGGACGGGGTTGGGGCTACACCTTC

d_call: TRBD1
v_call: TRBV7-9
cdr3_length: 16
j_call: TRBJ2-7
clone_size: NA
cdr3_aa: CASSFSGDRSGFEQYF
cdr3_nt: TGTGCCAGCAGCTTTAGTGGGGACAGATCAGGATTCGAGCAGTACTTC

d_call: NA
v_call: TRBV12-3/TRBV12-4
cdr3_length: 13
j_call: TRBJ1-2
clone_size: NA
cdr3_aa: CASSPTANYGYTF
cdr3_nt: TGTGCCAGCAGCCCGACAGCTAACTATGGCTACACCTTC

d_call: NA
v_call: TRBV20-1
cdr3_length: 14
j_call: TRBJ2-7
clone_size: NA
cdr3_aa: CSASGPGTPSEQYF
cdr3_nt: TGCAGTGCCAGCGGCCCGGGGACACCCAGCGAGCAGTACTTC

d_call: NA
v_call: TRBV15
cdr3_length: 14
j_call: TRBJ2-7
clone_size: NA
cdr3_aa: CATSRGPARDEQYF
cdr3_nt: TGTGCCACCAGCAGAGGCCCGGCCAGGGACGAGCAGTACTTC

d_call: TRBD2
v_call: TRBV12-3/TRBV12-4
cdr3_length: 15
j_call: TRBJ2-3
clone_size: NA
cdr3_aa: CASSLGTRPADTQYF
cdr3_nt: TGTGCCAGCAGTTTGGGGACTAGGCCCGCAGATACGCAGTATTTT

d_call: NA
v_call: TRBV27
cdr3_length: 14
j_call: TRBJ2-7
clone_size: NA
cdr3_aa: CASSFHLQGNEQYF
cdr3_nt: TGTGCCAGCAGTTTCCATCTACAGGGTAACGAGCAGTACTTC